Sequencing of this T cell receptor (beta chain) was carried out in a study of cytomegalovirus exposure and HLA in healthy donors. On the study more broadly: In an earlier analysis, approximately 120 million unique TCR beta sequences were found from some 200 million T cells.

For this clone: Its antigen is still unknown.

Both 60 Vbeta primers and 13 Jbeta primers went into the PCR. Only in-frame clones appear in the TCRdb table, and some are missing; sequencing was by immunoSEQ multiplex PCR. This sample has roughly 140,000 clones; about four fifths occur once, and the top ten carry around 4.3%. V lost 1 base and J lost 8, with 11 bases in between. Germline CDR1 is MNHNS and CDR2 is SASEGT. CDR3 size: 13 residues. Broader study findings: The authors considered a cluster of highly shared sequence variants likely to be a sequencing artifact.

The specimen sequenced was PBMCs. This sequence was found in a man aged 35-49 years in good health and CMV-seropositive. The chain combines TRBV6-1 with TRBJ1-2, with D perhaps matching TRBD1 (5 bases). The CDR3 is CASSEVLGVGYTF. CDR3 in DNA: TGTGCCAGCAGTGAAGTTCTAGGGGTGGGCTACACCTTC.